These 6 T cell receptor beta chains share one sample of origin, sequenced in a study of blood T cell repertoires in COVID-19 (dated by TCRdb to the early 2020s). The library was generated by the immunoSEQ multiplex PCR assay. Imported from immuneACCESS, the table was reduced by TCRdb to in-frame sequences with V and J called. These copies leave out some clones; in studies compared against another copy, an unresolved V gene accounts for under half, and the cause of the remainder is not known. Across this sample there are about 230,000 clones, with over 65% seen only once. Of the sample, approximately 2.6% is held by the ten largest clones. Sequenced material: peripheral blood. Receptors originate from a woman aged 70 to 79 with active or convalescent COVID-19.

CDR3 nucleotide sequence: TGCGCCAGCAAACTAGGACAGGGGGCAATTGTGACCGGGGAGCTGTTTTTT. Residues: CASKLGQGAIVTGELFF. The gene calls are TRBV5-1 and TRBJ2-2; TRBD1 matches 11 bases. With V trimmed by 6 bases and J by 5 bases, 12 bases remained unmatched. CDR1 and CDR2 (germline): SGHRS, YFSETQ. This CDR3 spans 17 amino acids.

This rearrangement joins TRBV28 to TRBJ2-5, with 7 nucleotides matching TRBD1. The CDR3 totals 14 residues. The V gene's germline CDR1 is MDHEN and CDR2 SYDVKM. V lost 9 bases and J lost 3; bases outside the gene matches: 10. CDR3 nucleotide sequence: TGTGCCAGTCAAACCGGGACAGCCAAAGAGACCCAGTACTTC. It translates to CASQTGTAKETQYF.

V usage is TRBV5-6 and J usage is TRBJ2-7; a possible D gene is TRBD2 (6 bases). The CDR3 totals 13 residues. The V gene's germline CDR1 is SGHDT and CDR2 YYEEEE. V lost 4 bases, J lost 6 bases, and 14 bases lay in between. In nucleotides, the CDR3 is TGTGCCAGCAGCCGGGACTTACCTACCGAGCAGTACTTC. Translated: CASSRDLPTEQYF.

The rearrangement joins TRBV5-1 to TRBJ2-3; weak D call: TRBD1 (5 bases). Germline CDR1 and CDR2: SGHRS and YFSETQ. The CDR3 covers 15 residues. Trimming took off 0 bases at V and 0 bases at J, with 8 bases between the two ends. As DNA, the CDR3 is TGCGCCAGCAGCTTGGACAGGCCGAGCACAGATACGCAGTATTTT. Its protein product is CASSLDRPSTDTQYF.

The chain recombines TRBV11-2 with TRBJ2-7; D is perhaps TRBD2 (6 bases). Germline lookup yields CDR1 SGHAT and CDR2 FQNNGV. The CDR3 spans 14 residues. V gave up 10 bases and J gave up 2 bases, with 18 bases separating them. CDR3 residues: CATRGSDKAYEQYF. The CDR3 DNA reads TGTGCCACCCGGGGGTCCGATAAGGCCTACGAGCAGTACTTC.

A single count supports this clone. The V gene is TRBV5-1, the J gene TRBJ2-7; 10 bases agree with TRBD1. CDR1 and CDR2 (germline): SGHRS, YFSETQ. Germline trimming cut 7 bases from V and 2 bases from J; bases unmatched to any gene: 9. The CDR3 contains 15 residues. The chain's CDR3 is CASQQGGTGAYEQYF. The CDR3 DNA reads TGCGCCAGCCAGCAGGGTGGGACAGGGGCCTACGAGCAGTACTTC.